These T cell receptor beta chains were read from a single sample in a study of T-cell reconstitution after alpha-beta-depleted transplantation in children. Using its own MiXCR run on the PCR reads, TCRdb lists one record per CDR3 protein. Of around 600,000 distinct CDR3 sequences in the sample, about 21% were seen once. The sample here was PBMCs, mostly from graft donor cells, taken 360 days after TCRalphabeta/CD19-depleted stem cell transplant. The receptors shown here come from a boy less than two years old who had a stem cell transplant for acute myeloid leukemia, so the T cells may come from the graft donor. The CDR3 runs from the conserved cysteine through the conserved F or W. D genes are given only for firm matches. Clone size, where shown, is once, few, many, or a class for clones that have expanded.

j_call: TRBJ2-1
v_call: TRBV6-2/TRBV6-3
d_call: .
clone_size: .
cdr3_nt: TGTGCCACAGGAAAGGATCTGGGGGGTGAGCAGTTCTTC
cdr3_aa: CATGKDLGGEQFF

j_call: TRBJ1-5
v_call: TRBV20-1
d_call: .
clone_size: many
cdr3_nt: TGCAGTGCTAGAGATCGAGGGGGGTGGTCGGGGGATGGCAATCAGCCCCAGCATTTT
cdr3_aa: CSARDRGGWSGDGNQPQHF

j_call: TRBJ2-6
v_call: TRBV4-1
d_call: .
clone_size: many
cdr3_nt: TGCGCCAGCGCCAGGGGTTCCGGGGCCAACGTCCTGACTTTC
cdr3_aa: CASARGSGANVLTF

j_call: TRBJ2-6
v_call: TRBV20-1
d_call: .
clone_size: many
cdr3_nt: TGCAGTGCTACTGCCGGGGCCAACGTCCTGACTTTC
cdr3_aa: CSATAGANVLTF

j_call: TRBJ2-1
v_call: TRBV15
d_call: TRBD1
clone_size: many
cdr3_nt: TGTGCCACCAGCAGAGGGAACAGGGGGCTGGATGAGCAGTTCTTC
cdr3_aa: CATSRGNRGLDEQFF

j_call: TRBJ2-3
v_call: TRBV6-1
d_call: TRBD1
clone_size: once
cdr3_nt: TGTGCCAGCAGTTCCCTCCCCCGGACAGGCAACACAGATACGCAGTATTTT
cdr3_aa: CASSSLPRTGNTDTQYF

j_call: TRBJ1-4
v_call: TRBV29-1
d_call: TRBD1
clone_size: few
cdr3_nt: TGCACGGGACAGTTTAATGAAAAACTGTTTTTT
cdr3_aa: CTGQFNEKLFF

j_call: TRBJ2-7
v_call: TRBV10-3
d_call: TRBD1
clone_size: .
cdr3_nt: TGTGCCATCAGTCGGGACAGGGGGCTTGACGAGCAGTACTTC
cdr3_aa: CAISRDRGLDEQYF

j_call: TRBJ2-2
v_call: TRBV13
d_call: .
clone_size: few
cdr3_nt: TGTGCCAGCAGCCCGATCGGGGAGCTGTTTTTT
cdr3_aa: CASSPIGELFF

j_call: TRBJ1-1
v_call: TRBV7-2
d_call: .
clone_size: many
cdr3_nt: TGTGCCAGCAGCTTAGGGACGATTATTCCTGAAGCTTTCTTT
cdr3_aa: CASSLGTIIPEAFF

j_call: TRBJ1-2
v_call: TRBV29-1
d_call: TRBD1
clone_size: few
cdr3_nt: TGCAGCGTTCAGGGGGACTGGGTCTATGGCTACACCTTC
cdr3_aa: CSVQGDWVYGYTF

j_call: TRBJ2-2
v_call: TRBV5-5
d_call: .
clone_size: few
cdr3_nt: TGTGCCAGCAGCTTGGACGGGGTCCGGGAGCTGTTTTTT
cdr3_aa: CASSLDGVRELFF

j_call: TRBJ2-7
v_call: TRBV10-3
d_call: TRBD2
clone_size: many
cdr3_nt: TGTGCCATCTCGACTAAGGGGACTAGCGGGGGGGCCAGGTTCGAGCAGTACTTC
cdr3_aa: CAISTKGTSGGARFEQYF

j_call: TRBJ2-1
v_call: TRBV12-3/TRBV12-4
d_call: .
clone_size: many
cdr3_nt: TGTGCCAGCAGTTTGAGCGTCCTAGGAGGTGATGAGCAGTTCTTC
cdr3_aa: CASSLSVLGGDEQFF

j_call: TRBJ2-5
v_call: TRBV7-3
d_call: .
clone_size: few
cdr3_nt: TGTGCCAGCAGATACCGGGAGAGCGCCCATGGAGAGACCCAGTACTTC
cdr3_aa: CASRYRESAHGETQYF

j_call: TRBJ1-1
v_call: TRBV13
d_call: .
clone_size: .
cdr3_nt: TGTGCCAGCAGCTTCCGGGGCTTGCCTGAAGCTTTCTTT
cdr3_aa: CASSFRGLPEAFF

j_call: TRBJ2-1
v_call: TRBV6-1
d_call: TRBD2
clone_size: many
cdr3_nt: TGTGCCAGCAGTGCTACGCGGGGGAGTAATGAGCAGTTCTTC
cdr3_aa: CASSATRGSNEQFF

j_call: TRBJ2-5
v_call: TRBV12-3/TRBV12-4
d_call: .
clone_size: many
cdr3_nt: TGTGCCAGCAGTTTAGTCAGGGAAGAGACCCAGTACTTC
cdr3_aa: CASSLVREETQYF

j_call: TRBJ1-6
v_call: TRBV19
d_call: .
clone_size: .
cdr3_nt: TGTGCCACCGGGGACGCCCGCTCCTATAATTCACCCCTCCACTTT
cdr3_aa: CATGDARSYNSPLHF

j_call: TRBJ2-5
v_call: TRBV9
d_call: .
clone_size: .
cdr3_nt: TGTGCCAGCAGCGTAGGCTTCCGCTCCCAAGAGACCCAGTACTTC
cdr3_aa: CASSVGFRSQETQYF

j_call: TRBJ1-1
v_call: TRBV6-4
d_call: .
clone_size: .
cdr3_nt: TGTGCCAGCAGTGACTCCCCGGGTGGGACTGAAGCTTTCTTT
cdr3_aa: CASSDSPGGTEAFF

j_call: TRBJ2-2
v_call: TRBV6-5
d_call: .
clone_size: .
cdr3_nt: TGTGCCAGCAGGGAGTACACCGGGGAGCTGTTTTTT
cdr3_aa: CASREYTGELFF

j_call: TRBJ2-2
v_call: TRBV2
d_call: .
clone_size: once
cdr3_nt: TGTGCCAGCAGTGAACTGGGTATCCGTAACACCGGGGAGCTGTTTTTT
cdr3_aa: CASSELGIRNTGELFF

j_call: TRBJ2-2
v_call: TRBV6-5
d_call: TRBD2
clone_size: few
cdr3_nt: TGTGCCAGCAGTTCCCCGACGGGGGGGCCGGGAACCGGGGAGCTGTTTTTT
cdr3_aa: CASSSPTGGPGTGELFF

j_call: TRBJ2-4
v_call: TRBV20-1
d_call: .
clone_size: .
cdr3_nt: TGCAGTGCTACCGGCCGAGGGGTCGACAAAAACATTCAGTACTTC
cdr3_aa: CSATGRGVDKNIQYF

j_call: TRBJ2-1
v_call: TRBV29-1
d_call: .
clone_size: few
cdr3_nt: TGCAGCGTTGAGGGCGACAGACAACCGTTCTTC
cdr3_aa: CSVEGDRQPFF

j_call: TRBJ1-4
v_call: TRBV28
d_call: TRBD1
clone_size: .
cdr3_nt: TGTGCCAGCAGTCTCGCAGGACAGGATAATGAAAAACTGTTTTTT
cdr3_aa: CASSLAGQDNEKLFF

j_call: TRBJ2-1
v_call: TRBV28
d_call: .
clone_size: .
cdr3_nt: TGTGCCAGCAGGTTGGAACAGGGTGAGCAGTTCTTC
cdr3_aa: CASRLEQGEQFF

j_call: TRBJ2-1
v_call: TRBV29-1
d_call: .
clone_size: many
cdr3_nt: TGCAGCGCCCAGGGGAATGAGCAGTTCTTC
cdr3_aa: CSAQGNEQFF

j_call: TRBJ1-1
v_call: TRBV6-5
d_call: .
clone_size: .
cdr3_nt: TGTGCCAGCAGCTCCTCGTTAGGAGGGGAGACTGAAGCTTTCTTT
cdr3_aa: CASSSSLGGETEAFF

j_call: TRBJ2-7
v_call: TRBV6-1
d_call: .
clone_size: once
cdr3_nt: TGTGCCAGCAGTACCCCGGGGGGCCGAACCTACGAGCAGTACTTC
cdr3_aa: CASSTPGGRTYEQYF

j_call: TRBJ2-1
v_call: TRBV11-2
d_call: TRBD2
clone_size: many
cdr3_nt: TGTGCCAGCAGCTTTCCTCTAGCGGGGGGGTACAATGAGCAGTTCTTC
cdr3_aa: CASSFPLAGGYNEQFF

j_call: TRBJ2-7
v_call: TRBV27
d_call: .
clone_size: .
cdr3_nt: TGTGCCAGCAGTCCCCCAAACTCCTACGAGCAGTACTTC
cdr3_aa: CASSPPNSYEQYF

j_call: TRBJ2-5
v_call: TRBV20-1
d_call: TRBD2
clone_size: many
cdr3_nt: TGCAGCGGAAAAGCCGGGACTAATTATCGGGAGACCCAGTACTTC
cdr3_aa: CSGKAGTNYRETQYF

j_call: TRBJ1-1
v_call: TRBV7-3
d_call: TRBD1
clone_size: few
cdr3_nt: TGTGCCAGCAGCTTAATGACAGGGAGCACTGAAGCTTTCTTT
cdr3_aa: CASSLMTGSTEAFF

j_call: TRBJ2-1
v_call: TRBV13
d_call: .
clone_size: .
cdr3_nt: TGTGCCAGCAGCCCCCCCCATGAGCAGTTCTTC
cdr3_aa: CASSPPHEQFF

j_call: TRBJ2-7
v_call: TRBV6-2/TRBV6-3
d_call: .
clone_size: .
cdr3_nt: TGTGCCAGCAGTTACTCGCGGGACATTACCTACGAGCAGTACTTC
cdr3_aa: CASSYSRDITYEQYF

j_call: TRBJ1-1
v_call: TRBV20-1
d_call: .
clone_size: .
cdr3_nt: TGCAGTGCTTTGGGGAAGAACACTGAAGCTTTCTTT
cdr3_aa: CSALGKNTEAFF

j_call: TRBJ2-3
v_call: TRBV7-9
d_call: .
clone_size: many
cdr3_nt: TGTGCCAGCAGCTTGATATTCGCATCCACAGATACGCAGTATTTT
cdr3_aa: CASSLIFASTDTQYF